Sequencing of this T cell receptor beta chain was carried out in a study of post-analysis software for immune sequencing data. On the study more broadly: Relapsing-remitting, secondary progressive and progressive-relapsing multiple sclerosis courses were included. Findings and caveats of the study: With F measure, samples from one preparation batch clustered together strongly. In multiple sclerosis, normalized Chao1 diversity was significantly below that of controls.

TCR beta cDNA libraries had unique molecular identifiers. Input amounts of roughly 0.9 to 10 million T cells were used. These gave 500,000 or so cDNA molecules, so each molecule approximated one T cell. TCRdb recomputed calls from the PCR reads with MiXCR, one row per CDR3 protein. The table lists about 770,000 distinct CDR3 sequences, 46% of them singletons. Regarding this clonotype: Its specificity is unknown.

This sequence originates from a girl aged 5-17 years with multiple sclerosis. Sequencing used blood.

The CDR3 region has the DNA TGTGCCAGCAGTTTCCGGGGTCGGGCAGAGAGCACTGAAGCTTTCTTT. Translation gives CASSFRGRAESTEAFF. The rearrangement uses TRBV12-3 or TRBV12-4 and TRBJ1-1; D is unclear. CDR3 length equals 16 residues. Trimming left V 3 bases short and J 4 bases short, with 18 bases between.